This T cell receptor beta chain was obtained from a study of T cell responses to AZD1222 COVID-19 vaccine. Study conclusions and caveats: Following two doses of AZD1222, Spike-specific TCR breadth and depth rose.

Deletions cut 5 bases from V and 0 bases from J, with 19 bases between. Germline loops: CDR1 MNHEY, CDR2 SMNVEV (reference sequence). The CDR3 has 17 amino acids. This clone has only one observation. What it recognizes is unknown. The protocol was immunoSEQ multiplex PCR, while the TCRdb copy is restricted to in-frame clones and leaves out a portion. The table has about 140,000 clones, about 92% seen once. The chain joins TRBV27 to TRBJ1-2; no firm D call. This sample comprised peripheral blood, obtained after recovery from COVID-19. This clonotype was obtained from an adult who had recovered from COVID-19. CDR3 nucleotide sequence: TGTGCCAGCAGTCCCTTGGACGAGTCTTTATCTAACTATGGCTACACCTTC. This gives the protein CASSPLDESLSNYGYTF.